These 7 T cell receptor beta chains were sequenced from one sample in a study of early T cells in non-severe SARS-CoV-2 infection. TCRdb ran MiXCR on the 5' RACE reads and lists one entry per CDR3 protein. The table lists nearly 110,000 distinct CDR3 sequences, roughly 10% of them singletons. Sequences were obtained from whole blood. Every receptor here comes from an adult who was a healthcare worker with PCR-confirmed SARS-CoV-2 infection or an uninfected control (not recorded which).

In its sample, this clonotype was seen a few times. The chain employs TRBV4-3 and TRBJ2-3, with TRBD2 matching over 13 bases. Germline CDR1 is LGHNA and CDR2 is YSLEER. This CDR3 contains 19 residues. J was trimmed by 2 bases and V by 4 bases; bases with no gene match: 12. CDR3: CASSPGLAGVYYTTDTQYF. The CDR3 DNA follows: TGCGCCAGCAGCCCCGGACTAGCGGGAGTTTATTATACCACAGATACGCAGTATTTT.

This clonotype was seen only once. The V and J genes are TRBV20-1 and TRBJ2-1; 8 nucleotides agree with TRBD2. The germline V gene has CDR1 DFQATT and CDR2 SNEGSKA (reference sequence). Germline trimming cut 3 bases from V and 1 base from J; bases unmatched to any gene: 5. The CDR3 loop spans 15 amino acids. The CDR3 sequence is CSARIPGGSYNEQFF. CDR3 DNA sequence: TGCAGTGCTAGGATTCCGGGGGGGTCCTACAATGAGCAGTTCTTC.

This sequence joins TRBV11-2 and TRBJ1-1, with 7 bases matching TRBD1. V lost 4 bases and J lost 10; bases outside the gene matches: 3. Looked up from germline, CDR1 is SGHAT and CDR2 is FQNNGV. This CDR3 spans 11 amino acids. The CDR3 bases are TGTGCCAGCAGCTCAAGGACAGGAGCTTTCTTT. This gives the protein CASSSRTGAFF.

This clonotype was seen only a few times. V usage is TRBV20-1 and J usage is TRBJ1-2, with a tentative D call TRBD1 (5 bases). This CDR3 region has 13 residues. Trimming stripped 2 bases from V and 3 bases from J, with 10 bases between. Per the germline V gene, CDR1 is DFQATT and CDR2 is SNEGSKA (reference sequence). CDR3 protein: CSARQQADYGYTF. For the CDR3, the DNA is TGCAGTGCTAGACAACAGGCGGACTATGGCTACACCTTC.

This clonotype was seen only a few times. The V gene is TRBV18, the J gene TRBJ2-2; D call uncertain. The germline V gene has CDR1 KGHSH and CDR2 LQKENI. This CDR3 comprises 14 residues. Trimming pared 2 bases from V and 4 bases from J, leaving 8 bases between. The CDR3 nucleotides read TGTGCCAGCTCACCAAAGGAAGGCACCGGGGAGCTGTTTTTT. Protein product: CASSPKEGTGELFF.

This clonotype was detected ten times or more. The rearrangement links TRBV7-9 to TRBJ2-1; a possible D gene is TRBD2 (5 bases). Trimming cost V 0 bases and J 6 bases, with 9 bases left between them. This CDR3 has 14 residues. CDR1 is SEHNR and CDR2 is FQNEAQ in the germline V gene (reference sequence). CDR3 amino acids: CASSLAGEGNEQFF. The CDR3 nucleotides are TGTGCCAGCAGCTTAGCCGGAGAGGGCAATGAGCAGTTCTTC.

This chain's CDR3 is CASSPRGQGSIDTQYF. CDR3 coding DNA: TGTGCCAGCAGCCCCCGGGGACAGGGGAGTATAGATACGCAGTATTTT. The chain has TRBV7-2 and TRBJ2-3; 10 nucleotides align to TRBD1. This CDR3 is built from 16 residues. The germline V gene has CDR1 SGHTA and CDR2 FQGNSA. V shed 5 bases and J 5 bases; nucleotides not matched to a gene: 10.